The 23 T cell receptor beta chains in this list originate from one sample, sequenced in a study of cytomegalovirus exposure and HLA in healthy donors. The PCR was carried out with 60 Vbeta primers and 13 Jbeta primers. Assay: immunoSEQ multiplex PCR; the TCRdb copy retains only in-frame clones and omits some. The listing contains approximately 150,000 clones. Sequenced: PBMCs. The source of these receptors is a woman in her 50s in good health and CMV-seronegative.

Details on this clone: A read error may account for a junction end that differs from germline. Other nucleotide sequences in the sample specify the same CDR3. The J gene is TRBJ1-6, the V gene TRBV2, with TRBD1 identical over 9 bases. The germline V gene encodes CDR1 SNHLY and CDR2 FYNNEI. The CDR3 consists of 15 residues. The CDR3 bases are TGCGCCAGCAAGATACAGGGGGCGATTAATTCACCCCTCCACTTT. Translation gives CASKIQGAINSPLHF.

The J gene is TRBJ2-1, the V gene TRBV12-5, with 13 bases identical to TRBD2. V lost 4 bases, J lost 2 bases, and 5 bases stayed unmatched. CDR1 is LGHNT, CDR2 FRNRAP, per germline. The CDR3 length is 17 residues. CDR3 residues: CASGSLLAGGAYNEQFF. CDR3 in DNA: TGTGCTAGTGGTTCATTACTAGCGGGAGGGGCCTACAATGAGCAGTTCTTC.

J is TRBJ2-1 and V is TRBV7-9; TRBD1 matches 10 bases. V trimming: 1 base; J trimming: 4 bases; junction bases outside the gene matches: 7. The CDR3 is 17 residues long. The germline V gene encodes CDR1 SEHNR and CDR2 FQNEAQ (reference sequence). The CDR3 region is CASSLVSGTGEYNEQFF. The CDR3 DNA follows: TGTGCCAGCAGCTTAGTATCCGGGACAGGGGAATACAATGAGCAGTTCTTC.

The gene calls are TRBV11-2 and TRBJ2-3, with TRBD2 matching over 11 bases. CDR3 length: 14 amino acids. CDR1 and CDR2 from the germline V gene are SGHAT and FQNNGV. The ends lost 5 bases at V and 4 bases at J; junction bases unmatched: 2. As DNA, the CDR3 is TGTGCCAGCAGCACTAGCGGGAGATCAGATACGCAGTATTTT. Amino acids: CASSTSGRSDTQYF.

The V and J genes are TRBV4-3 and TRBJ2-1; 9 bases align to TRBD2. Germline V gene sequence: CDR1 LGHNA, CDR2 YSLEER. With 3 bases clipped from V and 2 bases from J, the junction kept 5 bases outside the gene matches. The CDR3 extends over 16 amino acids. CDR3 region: CASSHRLAATYNEQFF. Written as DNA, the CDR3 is TGCGCCAGCAGCCACCGACTAGCGGCCACCTACAATGAGCAGTTCTTC.

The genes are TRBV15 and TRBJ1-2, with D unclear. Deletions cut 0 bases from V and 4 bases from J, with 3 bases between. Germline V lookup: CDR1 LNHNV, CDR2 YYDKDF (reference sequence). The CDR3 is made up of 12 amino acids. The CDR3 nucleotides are TGTGCCACCAGCAGAGATAGCTATGGCTACACCTTC. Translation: CATSRDSYGYTF. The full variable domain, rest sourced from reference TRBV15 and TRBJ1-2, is DAMVIQNPRYQVTQFGKPVTLSCSQTLNHNVMYWYQQKSSQAPKLLFHYYDKDFNNEADTPDNFQSRRPNTSFCFLDIRSPGLGDTAMYLCATSRDSYGYTFGSGTRLTVV.

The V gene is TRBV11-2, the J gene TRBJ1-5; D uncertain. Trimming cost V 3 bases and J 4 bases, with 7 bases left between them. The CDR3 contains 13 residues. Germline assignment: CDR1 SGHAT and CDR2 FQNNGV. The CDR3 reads CASSFRSNQPQHF. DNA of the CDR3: TGTGCCAGCAGCTTCAGGTCTAATCAGCCCCAGCATTTT.

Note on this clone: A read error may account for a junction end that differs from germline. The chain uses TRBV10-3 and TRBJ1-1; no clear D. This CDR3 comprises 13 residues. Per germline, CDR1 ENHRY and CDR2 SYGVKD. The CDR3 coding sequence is TGTGCCATCAGTGAGTCCGCCGGGGTTTGGTTGATCTTT. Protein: CAISESAGVWLIF.

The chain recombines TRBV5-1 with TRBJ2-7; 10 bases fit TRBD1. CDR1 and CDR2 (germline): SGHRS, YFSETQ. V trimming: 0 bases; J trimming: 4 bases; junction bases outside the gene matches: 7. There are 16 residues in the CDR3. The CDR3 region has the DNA TGCGCCAGCAGCTTGGGGGGGACAGGGGCCGCATACGAGCAGTACTTC. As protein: CASSLGGTGAAYEQYF.

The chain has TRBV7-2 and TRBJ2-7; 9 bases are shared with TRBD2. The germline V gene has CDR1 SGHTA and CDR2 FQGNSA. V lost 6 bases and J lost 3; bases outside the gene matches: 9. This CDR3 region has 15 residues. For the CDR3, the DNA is TGTGCCAGCAGATCGGGACTAGCTTACGACTACGAGCAGTACTTC. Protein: CASRSGLAYDYEQYF. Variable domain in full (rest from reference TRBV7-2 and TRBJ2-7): GAGVSQSPSNKVTEKGKDVELRCDPISGHTALYWYRQSLGQGLEFLIYFQGNSAPDKSGLPSDRFSAERTGGSVSTLTIQRTQQEDSAVYLCASRSGLAYDYEQYFGPGTRLTVT.

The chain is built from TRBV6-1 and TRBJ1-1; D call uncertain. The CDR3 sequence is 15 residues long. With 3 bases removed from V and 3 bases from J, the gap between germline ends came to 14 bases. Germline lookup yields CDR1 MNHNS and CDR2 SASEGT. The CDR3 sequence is CASSDFSEVDTEAFF. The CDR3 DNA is TGTGCCAGCAGTGACTTTTCGGAGGTGGACACTGAAGCTTTCTTT.

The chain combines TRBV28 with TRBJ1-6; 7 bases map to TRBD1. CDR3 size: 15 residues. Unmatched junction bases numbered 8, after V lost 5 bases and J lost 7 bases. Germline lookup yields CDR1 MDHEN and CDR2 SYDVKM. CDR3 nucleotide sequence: TGTGCCAGCAGTGGGGAAGTCAGGGGGAATTCACCCCTCCACTTT. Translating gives CASSGEVRGNSPLHF. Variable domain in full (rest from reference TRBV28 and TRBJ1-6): DVKVTQSSRYLVKRTGEKVFLECVQDMDHENMFWYRQDPGLGLRLIYFSYDVKMKEKGDIPEGYSVSREKKERFSLILESASTNQTSMYLCASSGEVRGNSPLHFGNGTRLTVT.

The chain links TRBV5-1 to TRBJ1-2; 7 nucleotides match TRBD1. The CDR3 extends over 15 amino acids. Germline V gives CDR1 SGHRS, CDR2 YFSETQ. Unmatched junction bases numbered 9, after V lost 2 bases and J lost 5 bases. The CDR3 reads CASSFNRDSSYGYTF. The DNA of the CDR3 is TGCGCCAGCAGCTTTAATCGGGACAGTTCGTATGGCTACACCTTC.

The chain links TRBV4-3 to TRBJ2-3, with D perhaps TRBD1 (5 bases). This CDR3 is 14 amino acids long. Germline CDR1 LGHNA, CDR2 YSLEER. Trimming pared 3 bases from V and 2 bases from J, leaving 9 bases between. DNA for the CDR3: TGCGCCAGCAGCCAGGGGCTGAACACAGATACGCAGTATTTT. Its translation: CASSQGLNTDTQYF.

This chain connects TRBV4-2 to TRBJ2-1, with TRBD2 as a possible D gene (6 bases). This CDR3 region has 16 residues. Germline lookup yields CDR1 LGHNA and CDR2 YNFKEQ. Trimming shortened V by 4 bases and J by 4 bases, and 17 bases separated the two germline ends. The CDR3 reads CASSLAGGTEYNEQFF. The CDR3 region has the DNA TGTGCCAGCAGCCTCGCGGGCGGGACGGAATACAATGAGCAGTTCTTC.

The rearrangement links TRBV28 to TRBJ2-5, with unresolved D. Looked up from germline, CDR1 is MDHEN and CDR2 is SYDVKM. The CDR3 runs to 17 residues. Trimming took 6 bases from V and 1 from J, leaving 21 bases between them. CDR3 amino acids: CASSLAPGARPQETQYF. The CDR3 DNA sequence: TGTGCCAGCAGCCTGGCCCCTGGAGCCCGCCCCCAAGAGACCCAGTACTTC.

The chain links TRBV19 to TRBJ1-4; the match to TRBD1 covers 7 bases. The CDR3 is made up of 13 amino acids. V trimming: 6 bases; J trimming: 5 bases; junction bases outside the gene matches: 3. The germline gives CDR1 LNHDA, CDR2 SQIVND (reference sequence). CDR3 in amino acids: CASRAGGNEKLFF. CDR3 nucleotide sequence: TGTGCCAGTAGGGCAGGGGGAAATGAAAAACTGTTTTTT.

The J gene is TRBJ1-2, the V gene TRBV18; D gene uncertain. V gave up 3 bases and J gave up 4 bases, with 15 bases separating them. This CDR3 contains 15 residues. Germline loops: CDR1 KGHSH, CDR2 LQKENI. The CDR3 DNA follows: TGTGCCAGCTCACCTGGGGAGGCGATTGTCTATGGCTACACCTTC. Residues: CASSPGEAIVYGYTF.

The CDR3 coding sequence is TGTGCCAGCAGTTTGCTACTAGCGGGAGGGCCCCACGAGCAGTACTTC. This gives the protein CASSLLLAGGPHEQYF. This chain links TRBV27 with TRBJ2-7, with 13 bases identical to TRBD2. V was clipped by 3 bases and J by 5 bases; unmatched bases: 7. CDR3 length: 16 amino acids. Per the germline V gene, CDR1 is MNHEY and CDR2 is SMNVEV (reference sequence).

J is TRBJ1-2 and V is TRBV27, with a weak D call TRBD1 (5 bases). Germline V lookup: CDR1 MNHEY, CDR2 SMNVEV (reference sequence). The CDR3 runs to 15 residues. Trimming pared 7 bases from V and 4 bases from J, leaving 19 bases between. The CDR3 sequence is CASTSRQGLLYGYTF. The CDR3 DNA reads TGTGCCAGCACTTCTCGGCAGGGTCTTCTCTATGGCTACACCTTC.

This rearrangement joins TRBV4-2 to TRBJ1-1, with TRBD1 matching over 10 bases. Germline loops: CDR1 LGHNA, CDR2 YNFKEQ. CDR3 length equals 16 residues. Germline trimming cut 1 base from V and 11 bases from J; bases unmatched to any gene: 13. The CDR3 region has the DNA TGTGCCAGCAGCCAAGTTTTGACGCCGGGACAGGGGATCGCTTTCTTT. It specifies CASSQVLTPGQGIAFF.

Here the CDR3 reads CASSPTSLTGELFF. For the CDR3, the DNA is TGTGCCAGCAGTCCAACTAGCCTGACCGGGGAGCTGTTTTTT. The chain joins TRBV6-5 to TRBJ2-2, with a possible D match to TRBD2 (6 bases). The CDR3 runs 14 residues. Germline CDR1 reads MNHEY; CDR2 reads SVGAGI. Trimming left V 5 bases short and J 5 bases short, with 12 bases between.

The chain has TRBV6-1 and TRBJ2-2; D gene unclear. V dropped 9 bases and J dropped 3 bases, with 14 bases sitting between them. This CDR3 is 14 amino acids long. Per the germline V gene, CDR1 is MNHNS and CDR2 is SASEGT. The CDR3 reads CASLMMRYTGELFF. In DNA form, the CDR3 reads TGTGCCAGTCTGATGATGCGGTACACCGGGGAGCTGTTTTTT.